What follows are 32 T cell receptor beta chains derived from one specimen sequenced in a study of T cells in Graves' hyperthyroidism and ophthalmopathy. RNA transcripts gave rise to amplified TCR beta CDR3 regions. HTBI primers were used for first-round RT-PCR of the TCR CDR3. TCRdb called the multiplex PCR reads again in MiXCR, with one record for every CDR3 protein. The table includes about 620,000 distinct CDR3 sequences, roughly 16% detected once. Sample: blood. The receptor set was obtained from a woman aged 25 to 45 with Graves' hyperthyroidism.

This clonotype was found many times. This chain links TRBV7-3 with TRBJ2-1; 8 nucleotides line up with TRBD2. Per the germline V gene, CDR1 is SGHTA and CDR2 is FQGTGA. V trimming: 3 bases; J trimming: 3 bases; junction bases outside the gene matches: 1. The CDR3 has 14 residues. Here the CDR3 DNA reads TGTGCCAGCAGCTTCGGGACTAGCTACAATGAGCAGTTCTTC. It translates to CASSFGTSYNEQFF. Full variable domain (outside the CDR3, taken from reference TRBV7-3 and TRBJ2-1): GAGVSQTPSNKVTEKGKYVELRCDPISGHTALYWYRQSLGQGPEFLIYFQGTGAADDSGLPNDRFFAVRPEGSVSTLKIQRTERGDSAVYLCASSFGTSYNEQFFGPGTRLTVL.

This clonotype came up many times. This chain links TRBV28 with TRBJ2-5; D remains ambiguous. The V end was cut by 6 bases, the J end by 4 bases, with 15 bases between. This CDR3 region has 14 residues. Germline CDR1 and CDR2: MDHEN and SYDVKM. The CDR3 protein is CASRPRMETETQYF. CDR3 in DNA: TGTGCCAGCAGGCCGCGGATGGAGACAGAGACCCAGTACTTC. Variable domain in full (rest from reference TRBV28 and TRBJ2-5): DVKVTQSSRYLVKRTGEKVFLECVQDMDHENMFWYRQDPGLGLRLIYFSYDVKMKEKGDIPEGYSVSREKKERFSLILESASTNQTSMYLCASRPRMETETQYFGPGTRLLVL.

This clonotype turned up a few times. The chain combines TRBV12-3 or TRBV12-4 with TRBJ2-1; the match to TRBD2 covers 8 bases. V lost 7 bases to trimming and J lost 4 bases; unmatched junction nucleotides: 12. The CDR3 runs 16 residues. CDR3 nucleotide sequence: TGTGCCAGCACCCTCTCCGGGACTAGGGTTTACAATGAGCAGTTCTTC. Protein: CASTLSGTRVYNEQFF.

In this sample, this clonotype turned up many times. The gene calls are TRBV28 and TRBJ2-1, with D hard to call. The V end lost 2 bases, the J end lost 8 bases, and 10 bases lay between the germline ends. Per germline, CDR1 MDHEN and CDR2 SYDVKM. The CDR3 is made up of 13 amino acids. The CDR3 is CASSLTPRYEQFF. CDR3 sequence (DNA): TGTGCCAGCAGTTTAACCCCAAGGTATGAGCAGTTCTTC.

In its sample, this clonotype was seen many times. The chain couples TRBV28 to TRBJ2-7; 8 positions match TRBD1. V lost 6 bases and J lost 6; bases outside the gene matches: 10. CDR3 length: 14 amino acids. CDR1 is MDHEN, CDR2 SYDVKM, per germline. CDR3 residues: CASSSADRVGEQYF. CDR3 DNA: TGTGCCAGCAGCTCAGCGGACAGGGTGGGCGAGCAGTACTTC.

This clonotype was seen a handful of times. The chain couples TRBV20-1 to TRBJ1-5; tentative D call: TRBD1 (5 bases). The germline V gene has CDR1 DFQATT and CDR2 SNEGSKA (reference sequence). V gave up 0 bases and J gave up 0 bases, with 9 bases separating them. This CDR3 is 15 amino acids long. The CDR3 region has the DNA TGCAGTGCTAGAGATCCCGACAGTAGCAATCAGCCCCAGCATTTT. Translated, it gives CSARDPDSSNQPQHF.

In its sample, this clonotype was seen a few times. The CDR3 DNA is TGTGCCAGCAGCTTAGCGATCTGGGAAGAGACCCAGTACTTC. Translated, it gives CASSLAIWEETQYF. The chain recombines TRBV7-8 with TRBJ2-5; D ambiguous. The CDR3 is made up of 14 amino acids. Germline values: CDR1 SGHVS, CDR2 FQNEAQ. The V end was cut by 0 bases, the J end by 3 bases, with 8 bases between.

V gene TRBV5-6 combines with J gene TRBJ2-2; TRBD2 might be the D (6 bases). V lost 1 base to trimming and J lost 6 bases, with 13 bases between them. CDR3 length equals 15 residues. Germline V gives CDR1 SGHDT, CDR2 YYEEEE. The CDR3 DNA reads as TGTGCCAGCAGCTTGTCGGGCGGGAATGCCGGGGAGCTGTTTTTT. It specifies CASSLSGGNAGELFF.

The chain uses TRBV20-1 and TRBJ2-2; D possibly corresponds to TRBD2 (6 bases). Germline lookup yields CDR1 DFQATT and CDR2 SNEGSKA (reference sequence). The CDR3 is 15 amino acids. Trimming left V 5 bases short and J 7 bases short, with 20 bases between. CDR3 bases: TGCAGTGCTTATACGGGAGCGAGGGTGATCGGGGAGCTGTTTTTT. It codes for CSAYTGARVIGELFF.

V gene TRBV6-4 combines with J gene TRBJ2-1; 10 bases are shared with TRBD2. The CDR3 is 15 amino acids. Germline V gene sequence: CDR1 MRHNA, CDR2 SNTAGT. Trimming cost V 4 bases and J 5 bases; bases outside gene matches: 5. CDR3 DNA sequence: TGTGCCAGCAGTGGTACTAGCGGGGTCGACAATGAGCAGTTCTTC. It yields the protein CASSGTSGVDNEQFF.

V usage is TRBV20-1 and J usage is TRBJ2-3; 9 bases align to TRBD1. V was clipped by 4 bases and J by 7 bases; unmatched bases: 12. This CDR3 comprises 15 residues. Germline CDR1 reads DFQATT; CDR2 reads SNEGSKA (reference sequence). The CDR3 loop reads CSAIPGQGRVNTQYF. CDR3 nucleotide sequence: TGCAGTGCTATCCCTGGACAGGGGCGTGTAAATACGCAGTATTTT.

DNA for the CDR3: TGTGCCAGCAGTGCGGCGGGAGAGACCGGGGAGCTGTTTTTT. Its translation: CASSAAGETGELFF. The chain combines TRBV6-1 with TRBJ2-2; 7 bases map to TRBD2. The germline V gene has CDR1 MNHNS and CDR2 SASEGT. CDR3 length equals 14 residues. Unmatched junction bases numbered 4, after V lost 4 bases and J lost 5 bases.

Comment on this clonotype: A read error may explain this, as a much larger clone is one base away. The V gene is TRBV7-3, the J gene TRBJ2-5, with D unclear. V dropped 0 bases and J dropped 0 bases, with 5 bases sitting between them. The germline CDR1 and CDR2 sequences are SGHTA and FQGTGA. The CDR3 covers 14 residues. The CDR3 nucleotides read TGTGCCAGCAGCTTAACAGGGAACCAAGAGACCCAGTACTTC. Translated, it gives CASSLTGNQETQYF.

In this sample, this clonotype turned up many times. V usage is TRBV24-1 and J usage is TRBJ2-3; D unclear. Trimming took off 3 bases at V and 2 bases at J, with 14 bases between the two ends. The germline V gene encodes CDR1 KGHDR and CDR2 SFDVKD. The CDR3 runs 16 residues. CDR3 bases: TGTGCCACCAGTGATACGCGGAGACCACCCACAGATACGCAGTATTTT. This sequence encodes CATSDTRRPPTDTQYF.

As concerns this clonotype: Possible read error: a much larger clone is one base away. The V gene is TRBV11-3, the J gene TRBJ2-3; no clear D. Germline CDR1 and CDR2: SGHNT and YENEEA. This CDR3 is 13 amino acids long. The V gene lost 5 bases and the J gene lost 4 bases, with 10 bases spanning the gap. The CDR3 DNA sequence: TGTGCCAGCAGCCTACCAGTGCCAGATACGCAGTATTTT. This encodes CASSLPVPDTQYF.

V and J are TRBV11-3 and TRBJ2-1, with 7 bases lining up with TRBD2. CDR3 length: 13 amino acids. V shed 4 bases and J 8 bases; nucleotides not matched to a gene: 5. Germline V gene lookup returns CDR1 SGHNT and CDR2 YENEEA. CDR3 nucleotides: TGTGCCAGCAGCTGGCGGGGGACGGATGAGCAGTTCTTC. Protein: CASSWRGTDEQFF. The whole variable domain, filled in from reference TRBV11-3 and TRBJ2-1, reads EAGVVQSPRYKIIEKKQPVAFWCNPISGHNTLYWYLQNLGQGPELLIRYENEEAVDDSQLPKDRFSAERLKGVDSTLKIQPAELGDSAVYLCASSWRGTDEQFFGPGTRLTVL.

In its sample, this clonotype was seen many times. This chain connects TRBV20-1 to TRBJ2-7; 8 bases align to TRBD2. The CDR3 extends over 12 amino acids. Germline V gives CDR1 DFQATT, CDR2 SNEGSKA (reference sequence). V lost 3 bases, J lost 2 bases, and 0 bases stayed unmatched. CDR3 amino acids: CSASGRAYEQYF. For the CDR3, the DNA is TGCAGTGCTAGCGGGAGGGCCTACGAGCAGTACTTC.

The sample holds many counts of this clonotype. V gene TRBV11-2 combines with J gene TRBJ2-1; D gene uncertain. CDR1 and CDR2 (germline): SGHAT, FQNNGV. Trimming removed 6 bases from V and 4 bases from J, with 4 bases in between. CDR3 length: 11 amino acids. The CDR3 sequence is CASSNYNEQFF. DNA for the CDR3: TGTGCCAGCAGTAATTACAATGAGCAGTTCTTC.

This clonotype was found many times. This chain links TRBV3-1 with TRBJ1-5; 10 nucleotides match TRBD1. The CDR3 has 15 residues. V shed 5 bases and J 4 bases; nucleotides not matched to a gene: 5. The V gene's germline CDR1 is LGHDT and CDR2 YNNKEL (reference sequence). Here the CDR3 reads CASSTGTGDNQPQHF. The CDR3 coding sequence is TGTGCCAGCAGCACCGGGACAGGGGATAATCAGCCCCAGCATTTT.

In this sample, this clonotype turned up a few times. The chain carries TRBV7-9 and TRBJ2-5; a possible D gene is TRBD2 (7 bases). Germline assignment: CDR1 SEHNR and CDR2 FQNEAQ (reference sequence). V was shortened by 2 bases and J by 3 bases, with 13 bases between the two germline ends. There are 15 residues in the CDR3. CDR3 nucleotide sequence: TGTGCCAGCAGCTTATGGGGGGGCGCGGAAGAGACCCAGTACTTC. Residues: CASSLWGGAEETQYF.

In this sample, this clonotype turned up many times. The chain carries TRBV27 and TRBJ2-1; a possible D gene is TRBD1 (6 bases). CDR1 and CDR2 from the germline V gene are MNHEY and SMNVEV (reference sequence). V was trimmed by 3 bases and J by 5 bases, leaving 14 bases between them. The CDR3 length is 15 residues. This CDR3 is CASSFQGLRDNEQFF. DNA for the CDR3: TGTGCCAGCAGTTTTCAGGGGTTACGGGACAATGAGCAGTTCTTC.

This clonotype was detected many times. The chain links TRBV7-3 to TRBJ2-3; no firm D call. V lost 5 bases, J lost 8 bases, and 11 bases lay in between. The CDR3 totals 12 residues. Germline V gene data show CDR1 as SGHTA and CDR2 as FQGTGA. This CDR3 reads CASSLPKGTQYF. CDR3 DNA sequence: TGTGCCAGCAGCCTGCCAAAGGGTACGCAGTATTTT. Complete variable domain (other parts from reference TRBV7-3 and TRBJ2-3): GAGVSQTPSNKVTEKGKYVELRCDPISGHTALYWYRQSLGQGPEFLIYFQGTGAADDSGLPNDRFFAVRPEGSVSTLKIQRTERGDSAVYLCASSLPKGTQYFGPGTRLTVL.

In this sample, this clonotype turned up a few times. J is TRBJ2-7 and V is TRBV30; 7 positions agree with TRBD1. CDR1 is GTSNPN and CDR2 is SVGIG in the germline V gene (reference sequence). V lost 5 bases, J lost 9 bases, and 13 bases stayed unmatched. This CDR3 contains 13 residues. This CDR3 is CAWSTGQNFGQYF. The CDR3 DNA sequence: TGTGCCTGGTCGACAGGGCAGAACTTCGGGCAGTACTTC.

Ten or more counts support this clonotype. The genes are TRBV7-9 and TRBJ1-1; D not certain. Germline values: CDR1 SEHNR, CDR2 FQNEAQ (reference sequence). V lost 3 bases and J lost 0, with 8 bases in between. CDR3 length equals 14 residues. Here the CDR3 DNA reads TGTGCCAGCAGCTTTCGGACCCTGAACACTGAAGCTTTCTTT. Protein: CASSFRTLNTEAFF.

Many counts were recorded for this clonotype. V gene TRBV11-3 combines with J gene TRBJ1-1; TRBD1 might be the D (5 bases). Trimming cost V 5 bases and J 2 bases, with 15 bases left between them. The CDR3 extends over 15 amino acids. Per the germline V gene, CDR1 is SGHNT and CDR2 is YENEEA. The CDR3 here is CASSLPWGGNTEAFF. The CDR3 region has the DNA TGTGCCAGCAGCCTTCCCTGGGGGGGAAACACTGAAGCTTTCTTT. The variable domain in full, completed from reference TRBV11-3 and TRBJ1-1, reads EAGVVQSPRYKIIEKKQPVAFWCNPISGHNTLYWYLQNLGQGPELLIRYENEEAVDDSQLPKDRFSAERLKGVDSTLKIQPAELGDSAVYLCASSLPWGGNTEAFFGQGTRLTVV.

This clonotype was detected many times. V and J are TRBV3-1 and TRBJ1-2; a weak D match, TRBD1 (5 bases). Trimming pared 1 base from V and 6 bases from J, leaving 15 bases between. There are 15 residues in the CDR3. Germline V gene lookup returns CDR1 LGHDT and CDR2 YNNKEL (reference sequence). The CDR3 sequence is CASSQGTPELNGYTF. In DNA, the CDR3 is TGTGCCAGCAGCCAAGGGACACCAGAACTTAATGGCTACACCTTC.

The table lists this clonotype with many counts. The rearrangement uses TRBV28 and TRBJ2-1; D remains unclear. V lost 7 bases and J 10 bases, leaving 17 bases between the germline ends. The CDR3 sequence is 13 residues long. Per the germline V gene, CDR1 is MDHEN and CDR2 is SYDVKM. The CDR3 DNA reads as TGTGCCAGCAATATGGCCCGCCGGGTCGAGCAGTTCTTC. Translation: CASNMARRVEQFF.

The chain is built from TRBV24-1 and TRBJ1-5, with TRBD1 matching over 7 bases. Germline trimming cut 9 bases from V and 1 base from J; bases unmatched to any gene: 2. CDR1 and CDR2 from the germline V gene are KGHDR and SFDVKD. There are 13 residues in the CDR3. The CDR3 nucleotides read TGTGCCACCCTGACAGGGAGCAATCAGCCCCAGCATTTT. As protein: CATLTGSNQPQHF.

This chain connects TRBV24-1 to TRBJ2-7; 7 nucleotides match TRBD1. The trim removed 3 bases at V and 2 bases at J, leaving 9 bases unmatched. The CDR3 consists of 16 residues. Germline V gene data show CDR1 as KGHDR and CDR2 as SFDVKD. CDR3 nucleotide sequence: TGTGCCACCAGTGATAACAAAGGGGGCGCCGCCTACGAGCAGTACTTC. Residues: CATSDNKGGAAYEQYF.

At least ten counts were recorded for this clonotype. The rearrangement joins TRBV28 to TRBJ2-7; TRBD1 aligns across 9 bases. The length of the CDR3 is 15 residues. CDR1 and CDR2 (germline): MDHEN, SYDVKM. With 6 bases clipped from V and 5 bases from J, the junction kept 11 bases outside the gene matches. CDR3 region: CASREPGQGSNEQYF. The CDR3 DNA reads TGTGCCAGCAGGGAACCGGGACAGGGTTCCAACGAGCAGTACTTC.

The chain combines TRBV6-1 with TRBJ1-5; TRBD1 might be the D (5 bases). Germline values: CDR1 MNHNS, CDR2 SASEGT. Trimming removed 10 bases from V and 1 base from J, with 23 bases in between. This CDR3 comprises 17 residues. CDR3 sequence: CATKPRGSLMSNQPQHF. The CDR3 nucleotides are TGTGCCACCAAGCCCCGGGGCAGCTTGATGAGCAATCAGCCCCAGCATTTT.

This clonotype has ten or more counts. V is TRBV6-1 and J is TRBJ2-7; 8 bases line up with TRBD1. With 5 bases clipped from V and 7 bases from J, the junction kept 10 bases outside the gene matches. Germline CDR1 is MNHNS and CDR2 is SASEGT. The CDR3 totals 14 residues. The CDR3 bases are TGTGCCAGCAGTCAACCGGGACAGGTCTCTGAGCAGTACTTC. Protein: CASSQPGQVSEQYF.